The T cell receptor beta chain described here comes from a study of cytomegalovirus exposure and HLA in healthy donors. Study-wide results and caveats: The authors later linked a missense DCLRE1C variant to TCR beta V- and J-gene trimming.

In germline, CDR1 is WNHNN, CDR2 SYGVQD (reference sequence). V was clipped by 2 bases and J by 4 bases; unmatched bases: 6. The CDR3 has 16 amino acids. Donors likely had unrecorded immune exposures despite being nominally healthy when sampled. Notes on this clone: The antigen remains unidentified.

PCR primers comprised 60 Vbeta and 13 Jbeta primers. Data came from immunoSEQ multiplex PCR; TCRdb stores just in-frame clones and leaves some out. The data hold over 150,000 clones, with around 82% observed a single time. The specimen was PBMCs. The rearrangement joins TRBV10-1 to TRBJ2-3; TRBD2 matches 10 bases. This TCR was recovered from a boy aged 2 to 10 in good health and CMV-seronegative. CDR3 amino acids: CASSEVASGSADTQYF. The CDR3, as DNA: TGCGCCAGCAGTGAGGTTGCTAGCGGGAGTGCAGATACGCAGTATTTT.